This entry lists 18 T cell receptor beta chains sequenced from one sample in a study of blood T cells in healthy people across ages. A sample-barcoded 5' primer and a J-beta primer mix were used in a second PCR of roughly 7 to 11 cycles. TCRdb used MiXCR to reprocess the 5' RACE reads, holding one entry per CDR3 protein. Of 800,000 to 950,000 distinct CDR3 sequences in the sample, almost 30% are singletons; the top ten hold about 9.4%. This sample also appeared in a second study, on T cells of mothers and their children.

Source material: blood. The source of these receptors is a woman in her 40s in good health.

This rearrangement joins TRBV10-2 to TRBJ2-5; 8 nucleotides align to TRBD1. The last part of the DNA fits TRBJ2-7 better; the J call may be wrong. This CDR3 comprises 13 residues. Germline CDR1 and CDR2: WSHSY and SAAADI. This CDR3 is CASAQPTGGEQYF. CDR3 sequence (DNA): TGCGCCAGCGCTCAACCCACAGGGGGCGAGCAGTACTTC.

The chain combines TRBV5-1 with TRBJ2-7; TRBD2 is a possible D gene (5 bases). Per germline, CDR1 SGHRS and CDR2 YFSETQ. Trimming removed 4 bases from V and 0 bases from J, with 14 bases in between. This CDR3 is built from 15 residues. The CDR3 loop reads CASSPLEDNSYEQYF. For the CDR3, the DNA is TGCGCCAGCAGCCCCCTGGAGGATAACTCCTACGAGCAGTACTTC.

V is TRBV5-1 and J is TRBJ2-3; possible D gene TRBD2, 6 bases. The CDR3 sequence is 13 residues long. Germline V gives CDR1 SGHRS, CDR2 YFSETQ. V was pared by 4 bases and J by 6 bases, with 12 bases between. CDR3 in amino acids: CASSPMGRDTQYF. The CDR3, as DNA: TGCGCCAGCAGCCCGATGGGGAGGGATACGCAGTATTTT.

V gene TRBV5-6 combines with J gene TRBJ2-5; D not certain. V lost 4 bases to trimming and J lost 1 base, with 14 bases between them. CDR3 size: 15 residues. In germline, CDR1 is SGHDT, CDR2 YYEEEE. The CDR3 DNA reads as TGTGCCAGCAGCCTCCCCGGCACAGCCCAAGAGACCCAGTACTTC. Amino acids: CASSLPGTAQETQYF.

This clonotype has a single count. This sequence joins TRBV2 and TRBJ1-2; a weak D match, TRBD1 (5 bases). CDR1 is SNHLY, CDR2 FYNNEI, per germline. Trimming took 7 bases from V and 6 from J, leaving 15 bases between them. The CDR3 has 13 residues. This CDR3 is CASNPRVVDGYTF. In nucleotides, the CDR3 is TGTGCCAGCAACCCCAGGGTGGTCGATGGCTACACCTTC.

The table lists this clonotype with many counts. The junction differs from germline at one of its ends, possibly a read error. The chain employs TRBV11-2 and TRBJ2-7; unclear D gene. Germline lookup yields CDR1 SGHAT and CDR2 FQNNGV. The CDR3 consists of 12 residues. The CDR3 DNA sequence: TGCGCCAGCAGCTCATTGGGGTACGAGCAGTACTTC. This encodes CASSSLGYEQYF.

This clonotype was seen at least ten times. This rearrangement joins TRBV20-1 to TRBJ1-2; TRBD1 might be the D (6 bases). CDR1 DFQATT and CDR2 SNEGSKA come from the germline V gene (reference sequence). The CDR3 has 13 residues. Deletions cut 6 bases from V and 4 bases from J, with 15 bases between. CDR3: CSAQRQGTYGYTF. For the CDR3, the DNA is TGCAGTGCACAGAGGCAGGGGACCTATGGCTACACCTTC.

Remarks on this clonotype: One junction end does not reproduce the germline sequence, and a read error may be involved. The chain has TRBV5-1 and TRBJ2-5; D tentatively fits TRBD1 or TRBD2 (5 bases each). Germline values: CDR1 SGHRS, CDR2 YFSETQ. This CDR3 is 16 amino acids long. The CDR3, as DNA: TGCGCCAGCAGAACCGGGACGTACCCTCTCCAAGAGGCCCAGTACTTC. Its translation: CASRTGTYPLQEAQYF.

This clonotype was found a few times. This chain connects TRBV5-6 to TRBJ2-3; D is tentatively TRBD1 or TRBD2 (5 bases each). This CDR3 comprises 14 residues. V lost 7 bases and J 0 bases, leaving 12 bases between the germline ends. Germline V gene data show CDR1 as SGHDT and CDR2 as YYEEEE. The CDR3 is CASGRDPSTDTQYF. In nucleotides, the CDR3 is TGTGCCAGCGGTAGGGACCCCAGCACAGATACGCAGTATTTT.

This clonotype was counted ten times or more. One end of the junction varies from germline; a read error may be responsible. The V gene is TRBV7-7, the J gene TRBJ2-5; perhaps TRBD1 as D (6 bases). The CDR3 has 14 amino acids. CDR1 and CDR2 from the germline V gene are SSHAT and FNYEAQ (reference sequence). The CDR3 nucleotides are TGTGCTAGCAGCCTCGGACAGATGAAAGAGACCCAGTACTTC. Protein sequence: CASSLGQMKETQYF.

V and J are TRBV4-1 and TRBJ2-1; unclear D gene. The CDR3 consists of 15 residues. CDR1 is MGHRA, CDR2 YSYEKL, per germline. Trimming took off 5 bases at V and 4 bases at J, with 15 bases between the two ends. CDR3 coding DNA: TGCGCCAGCAGCAATACAGAGAGTCTGTACAATGAGCAGTTCTTC. Translated, it gives CASSNTESLYNEQFF.

This clonotype was observed a few times. The V gene is TRBV29-1, the J gene TRBJ2-3; D is possibly TRBD1 (6 bases). The ends were cut back, 1 base at V and 10 bases at J, with 12 bases in the middle. CDR1 is SQVTM and CDR2 is ANQGSEA in the germline V gene. This CDR3 comprises 12 residues. The CDR3 DNA reads TGCAGCGTTGAAGGGACAGAAACGGCGCAGTATTTT. Translating gives CSVEGTETAQYF.

In its sample, this clonotype was seen a few times. The V gene is TRBV7-9, the J gene TRBJ2-6; tentatively, D is TRBD1 (6 bases). V lost 4 bases and J 0 bases, leaving 19 bases between the germline ends. The CDR3 is 19 amino acids. Germline lookup yields CDR1 SEHNR and CDR2 FQNEAQ (reference sequence). The CDR3 DNA is TGTGCCAGCAGCTCTACCGGGACAAATATTCGCTCTGGGGCCAACGTCCTGACTTTC. Its translation: CASSSTGTNIRSGANVLTF.

V and J are TRBV6-4 and TRBJ2-3; 8 bases match TRBD2. Trimming at V came to 4 bases and at J to 4 bases, leaving 7 bases not matched to a gene. CDR3 length: 15 amino acids. CDR1 is MRHNA, CDR2 SNTAGT, per germline. The CDR3 region has the DNA TGTGCCAGCAGTGCCCGAGCGGGGGAGGCAGATACGCAGTATTTT. Encoded protein: CASSARAGEADTQYF.

This clonotype was seen only a few times. This rearrangement joins TRBV20-1 to TRBJ1-5; a possible D gene is TRBD1 (6 bases). Trimming removed 3 bases at V and 3 bases at J, with 12 bases between. CDR3 length: 14 residues. The germline V gene has CDR1 DFQATT and CDR2 SNEGSKA (reference sequence). The CDR3 bases are TGCAGTGCTAGGACCGGACAGCTCAATCAGCCCCAGCATTTT. It is translated as CSARTGQLNQPQHF.

About this clonotype itself: This clone may be a read error of a much larger clone one base away. The chain is built from TRBV20-1 and TRBJ2-5; TRBD2 matches 11 bases. Germline CDR1 is DFQATT and CDR2 is SNEGSKA (reference sequence). There are 16 residues in the CDR3. Unmatched junction bases numbered 16, after V lost 6 bases and J lost 7 bases. The CDR3 DNA reads as TGCAGTGCGTATAGCGGGGGGGCCAGACCTGTGGGGACCCAGTACTTC. Translated: CSAYSGGARPVGTQYF.

Note on this clonotype: This sequence is one base from a far larger clone and is likely a read error. V and J are TRBV28 and TRBJ2-7; D is undetermined. V was clipped by 2 bases and J by 6 bases, with 8 bases between them. The CDR3 has 12 residues. Germline CDR1 and CDR2: MDHEN and SYDVKM. CDR3 nucleotide sequence: TGTGCCAGCAGTTTAGCAGACTGCGAGCAGTACTTC. Its protein product is CASSLADCEQYF. Supplemented by reference TRBV28 and TRBJ2-7, the full variable domain reads DVKVTQSSRYLVKRTGEKVFLECVQDMDHENMFWYRQDPGLGLRLIYFSYDVKMKEKGDIPEGYSVSREKKERFSLILESASTNQTSMYLCASSLADCEQYFGPGTRLTVT.

The J gene is TRBJ1-5, the V gene TRBV7-9; D ambiguous. Trimming shortened V by 1 base and J by 9 bases, and 7 bases separated the two germline ends. Germline CDR1 and CDR2: SEHNR and FQNEAQ (reference sequence). The CDR3 is 12 amino acids. CDR3 residues: CASSLGSVPQHF. DNA for the CDR3: TGTGCCAGCAGCTTAGGAAGCGTGCCCCAGCATTTT.